This T cell receptor beta chain appears in the sequencing data of a study of cytotoxic CD8 clonotypes in ibrutinib-treated CLL. Study details: The response samples were taken once patients had been treated for a median of approximately twelve months, range 6 to 36.

CDR3 size: 13 residues. Germline CDR1 reads MNHEY; CDR2 reads SVGAGI. V was pared by 4 bases and J by 6 bases, with 12 bases between. The protocol was immunoSEQ multiplex PCR, while the TCRdb copy is restricted to in-frame clones and leaves out a portion. Among hundreds of thousands of clones listed, around three quarters were seen once. The source material was PBMCs, sampled after 24 months of ibrutinib treatment. This receptor was obtained from a human donor with chronic lymphocytic leukemia. This sequence joins TRBV6-5 and TRBJ1-1; D may be TRBD1 (5 bases). CDR3 region: CASSFGHSSEAFF. The CDR3 coding sequence is TGTGCCAGCAGTTTCGGACATTCCTCTGAAGCTTTCTTT.